The sequence of this T cell receptor (beta chain) was determined in a study of blood T cell repertoires in COVID-19. About the research overall: T cells, B-cell-depleted T cells, or PBMCs supplied cDNA or gDNA.

Only in-frame clones appear in the TCRdb table, and some are missing; sequencing was by immunoSEQ multiplex PCR. Of under 250,000 clones listed, roughly 80% are singletons. The junction had 2 bases not matched to a gene; V was cut back by 2 bases and J by 3 bases. This CDR3 region has 14 residues. Germline lookup yields CDR1 MDHEN and CDR2 SYDVKM. The chain combines TRBV28 with TRBJ2-3; 7 bases align to TRBD1. This TCR derives from a young woman with acute or convalescent COVID-19. Sequenced sample: peripheral blood. The CDR3 here is CASSLGQATDTQYF. DNA of the CDR3: TGTGCCAGCAGTTTAGGACAGGCAACAGATACGCAGTATTTT.